This T cell receptor (beta chain) was identified in a study of blood T cell repertoires in COVID-19. Study details: The United States, Italy and Spain provided the acute and convalescent COVID-19 samples.

This clone was observed once. The CDR3 is 15 amino acids. Between the trimmed V and J ends, which lost 4 bases and 0 bases, there was a span of 12 bases. Germline V gene lookup returns CDR1 SGHNT and CDR2 YENEEA. Assay used: immunoSEQ multiplex PCR; TCRdb lists only in-frame clones, some missing. In the table there are about 210,000 clones, 84% of which are singletons. This chain uses TRBV11-3 with TRBJ2-5; TRBD1 might be the D (6 bases). This receptor was taken from a man between 50 and 59 years old with active or convalescent COVID-19. The source material was peripheral blood. CDR3 coding DNA: TGTGCCAGCAGCTCAACGACAGGCTACCAAGAGACCCAGTACTTC. The encoded protein is CASSSTTGYQETQYF.